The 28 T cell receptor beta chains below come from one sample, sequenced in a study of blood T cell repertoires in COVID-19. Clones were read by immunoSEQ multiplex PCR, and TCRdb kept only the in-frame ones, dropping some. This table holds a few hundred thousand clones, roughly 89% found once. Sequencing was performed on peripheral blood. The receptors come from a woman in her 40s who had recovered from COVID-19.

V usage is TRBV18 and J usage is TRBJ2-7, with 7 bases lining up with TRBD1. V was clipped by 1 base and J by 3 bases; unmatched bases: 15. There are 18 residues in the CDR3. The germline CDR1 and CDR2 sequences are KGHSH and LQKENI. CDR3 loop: CASSPLASTGQDFYEQYF. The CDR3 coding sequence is TGTGCCAGCTCACCACTCGCTTCTACAGGACAGGACTTCTACGAGCAGTACTTC.

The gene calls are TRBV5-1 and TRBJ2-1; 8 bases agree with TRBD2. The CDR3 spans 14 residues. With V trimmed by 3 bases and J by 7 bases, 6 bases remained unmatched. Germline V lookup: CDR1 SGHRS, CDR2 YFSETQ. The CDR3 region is CASSYSGRGNEQFF. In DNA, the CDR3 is TGCGCCAGCAGCTACAGCGGGAGAGGGAATGAGCAGTTCTTC.

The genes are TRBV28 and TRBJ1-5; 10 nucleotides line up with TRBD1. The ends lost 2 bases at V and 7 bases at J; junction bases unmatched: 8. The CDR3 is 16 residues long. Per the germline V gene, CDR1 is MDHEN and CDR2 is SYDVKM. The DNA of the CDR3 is TGTGCCAGCAGTTTAGTCGGGACAGGGGTAAGACAGCCCCAGCATTTT. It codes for CASSLVGTGVRQPQHF.

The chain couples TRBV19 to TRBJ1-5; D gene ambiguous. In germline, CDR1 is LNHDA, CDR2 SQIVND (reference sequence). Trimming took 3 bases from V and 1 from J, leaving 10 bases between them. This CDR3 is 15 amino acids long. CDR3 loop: CASSMRRESNQPQHF. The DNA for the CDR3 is TGTGCCAGTAGTATGAGGAGGGAGAGCAATCAGCCCCAGCATTTT.

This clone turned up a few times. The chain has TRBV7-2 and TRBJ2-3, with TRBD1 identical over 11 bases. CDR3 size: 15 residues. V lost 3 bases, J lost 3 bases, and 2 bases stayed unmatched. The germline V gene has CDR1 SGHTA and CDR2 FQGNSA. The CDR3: CASSLDRGRTDTQYF. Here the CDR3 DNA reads TGTGCCAGCAGCTTGGACAGGGGGCGGACAGATACGCAGTATTTT.

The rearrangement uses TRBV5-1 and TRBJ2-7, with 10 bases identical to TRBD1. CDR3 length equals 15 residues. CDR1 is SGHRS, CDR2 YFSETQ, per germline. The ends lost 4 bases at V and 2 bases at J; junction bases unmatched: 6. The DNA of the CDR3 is TGCGCCAGCAGCGAGGGACAGGGGTTAACCTACGAGCAGTACTTC. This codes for CASSEGQGLTYEQYF.

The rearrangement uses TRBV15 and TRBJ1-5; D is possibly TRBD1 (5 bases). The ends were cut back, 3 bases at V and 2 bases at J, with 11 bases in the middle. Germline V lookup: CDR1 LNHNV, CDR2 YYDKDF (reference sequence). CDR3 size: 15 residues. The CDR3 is CATSSDGGGNQPQHF. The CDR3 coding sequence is TGTGCCACCAGCAGCGACGGGGGGGGCAATCAGCCCCAGCATTTT.

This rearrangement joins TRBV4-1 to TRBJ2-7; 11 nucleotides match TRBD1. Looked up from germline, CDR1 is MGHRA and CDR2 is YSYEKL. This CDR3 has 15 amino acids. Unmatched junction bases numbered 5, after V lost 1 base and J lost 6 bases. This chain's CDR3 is CASSQGTGGLVEQYV. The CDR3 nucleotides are TGCGCCAGCAGCCAAGGGACAGGGGGCCTCGTCGAGCAGTACGTC.

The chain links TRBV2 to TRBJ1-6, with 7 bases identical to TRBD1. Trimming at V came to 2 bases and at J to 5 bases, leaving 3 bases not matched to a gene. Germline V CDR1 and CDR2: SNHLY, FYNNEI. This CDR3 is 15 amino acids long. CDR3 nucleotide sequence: TGTGCCAGCAGTGAAAGTGGGACAGATAATTCACCCCTCCACTTT. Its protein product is CASSESGTDNSPLHF.

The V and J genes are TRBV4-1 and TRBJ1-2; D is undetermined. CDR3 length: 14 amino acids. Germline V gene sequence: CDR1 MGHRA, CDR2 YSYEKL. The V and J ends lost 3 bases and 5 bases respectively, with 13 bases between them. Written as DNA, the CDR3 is TGCGCCAGCAGCCAGACAATGGGTGATTATGGCTACACCTTC. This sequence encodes CASSQTMGDYGYTF.

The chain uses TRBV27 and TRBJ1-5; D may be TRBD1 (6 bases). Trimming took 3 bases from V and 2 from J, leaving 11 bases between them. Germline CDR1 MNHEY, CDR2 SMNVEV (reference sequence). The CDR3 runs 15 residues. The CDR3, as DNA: TGTGCCAGCAGTTTGAAACAGGGAGGCAATCAGCCCCAGCATTTT. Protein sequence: CASSLKQGGNQPQHF.

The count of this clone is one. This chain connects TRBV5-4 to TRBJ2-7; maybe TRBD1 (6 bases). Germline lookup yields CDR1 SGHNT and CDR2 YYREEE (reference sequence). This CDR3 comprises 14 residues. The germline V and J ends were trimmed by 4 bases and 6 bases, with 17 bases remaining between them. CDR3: CASSPAQGSREQYF. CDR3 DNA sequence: TGTGCCAGCAGCCCGGCACAGGGATCGCGCGAGCAGTACTTC.

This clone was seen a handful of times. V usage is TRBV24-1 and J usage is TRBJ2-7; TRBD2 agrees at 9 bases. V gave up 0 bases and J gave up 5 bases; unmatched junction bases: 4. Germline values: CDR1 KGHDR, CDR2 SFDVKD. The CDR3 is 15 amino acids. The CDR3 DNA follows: TGTGCCACCAGTGATTTGAAAGCGGGGGGTGACGAGCAGTACTTC. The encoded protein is CATSDLKAGGDEQYF.

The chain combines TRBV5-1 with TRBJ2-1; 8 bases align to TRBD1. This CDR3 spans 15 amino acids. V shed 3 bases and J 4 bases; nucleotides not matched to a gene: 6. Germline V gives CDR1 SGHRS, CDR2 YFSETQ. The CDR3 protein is CASSSGTGRYNEQFF. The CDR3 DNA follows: TGCGCCAGCAGCTCCGGGACAGGACGTTACAATGAGCAGTTCTTC.

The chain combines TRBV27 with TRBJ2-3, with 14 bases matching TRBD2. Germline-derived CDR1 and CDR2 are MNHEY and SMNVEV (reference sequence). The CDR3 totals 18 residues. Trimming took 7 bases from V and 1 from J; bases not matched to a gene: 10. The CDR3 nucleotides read TGTGCCAGCACTACGGGGACTAGCGGGAGCTTCGGCACAGATACGCAGTATTTT. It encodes CASTTGTSGSFGTDTQYF.

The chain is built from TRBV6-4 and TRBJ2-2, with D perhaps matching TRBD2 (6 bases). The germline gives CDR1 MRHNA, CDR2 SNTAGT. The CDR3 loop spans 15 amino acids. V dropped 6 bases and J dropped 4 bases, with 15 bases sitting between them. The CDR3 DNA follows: TGTGCCAGCAGACAACGGGGGACTTCCACCGGGGAGCTGTTTTTT. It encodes CASRQRGTSTGELFF.

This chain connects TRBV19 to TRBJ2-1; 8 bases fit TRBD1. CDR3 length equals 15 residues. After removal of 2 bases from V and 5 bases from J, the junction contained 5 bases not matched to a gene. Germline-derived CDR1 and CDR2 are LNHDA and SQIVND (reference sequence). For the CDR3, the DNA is TGTGCCAGTAGTATACCCTGGACAGGGAACAATGAGCAGTTCTTC. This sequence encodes CASSIPWTGNNEQFF.

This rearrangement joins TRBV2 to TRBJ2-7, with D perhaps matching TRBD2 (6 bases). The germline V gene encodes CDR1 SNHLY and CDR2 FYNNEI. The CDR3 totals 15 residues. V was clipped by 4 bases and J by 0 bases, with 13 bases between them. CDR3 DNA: TGTGCCAGCAGTGTTCTGGCGGGGCTCTCCTACGAGCAGTACTTC. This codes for CASSVLAGLSYEQYF.

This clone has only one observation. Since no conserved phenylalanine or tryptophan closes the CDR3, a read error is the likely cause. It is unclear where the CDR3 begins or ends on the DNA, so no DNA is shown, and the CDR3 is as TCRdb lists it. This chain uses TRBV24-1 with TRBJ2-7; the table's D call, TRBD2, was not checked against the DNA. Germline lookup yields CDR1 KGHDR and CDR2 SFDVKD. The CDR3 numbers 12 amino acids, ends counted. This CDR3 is CATREWRGLVED.

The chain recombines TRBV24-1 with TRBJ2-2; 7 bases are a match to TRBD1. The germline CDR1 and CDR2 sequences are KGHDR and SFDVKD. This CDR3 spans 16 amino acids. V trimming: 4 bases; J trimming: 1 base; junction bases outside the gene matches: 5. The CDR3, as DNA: TGTGCCACCAGTGACGCACAGGGGCTGAACACCGGGGAGCTGTTTTTT. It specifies CATSDAQGLNTGELFF.

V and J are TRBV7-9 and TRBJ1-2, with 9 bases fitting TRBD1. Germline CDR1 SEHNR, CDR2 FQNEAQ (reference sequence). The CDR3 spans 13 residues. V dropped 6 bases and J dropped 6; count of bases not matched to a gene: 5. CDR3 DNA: TGTGCCAGCAGATCTGGACAGGGGAATGGCTACACCTTC. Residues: CASRSGQGNGYTF.

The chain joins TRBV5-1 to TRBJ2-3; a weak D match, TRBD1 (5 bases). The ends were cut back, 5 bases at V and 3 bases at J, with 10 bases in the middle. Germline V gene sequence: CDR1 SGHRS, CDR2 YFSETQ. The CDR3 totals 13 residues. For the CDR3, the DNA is TGCGCCAGCAGGTTCCAGGGAACAGATACGCAGTATTTT. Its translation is CASRFQGTDTQYF.

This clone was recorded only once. CDR3 nucleotide sequence: TGTGCCAGCAGTTACTCCCACTACCCCGGGAGGTACGAGCAGTACTTC. Residues: CASSYSHYPGRYEQYF. V usage is TRBV6-5 and J usage is TRBJ2-7; 7 bases are shared with TRBD2. The trim removed 0 bases at V and 4 bases at J, leaving 9 bases unmatched. The CDR3 consists of 16 residues. CDR1 is MNHEY and CDR2 is SVGAGI in the germline V gene.

The CDR3 is CASSQDGPYTDTQYF. The CDR3 DNA is TGCGCCAGCAGCCAAGATGGGCCGTACACAGATACGCAGTATTTT. The rearrangement joins TRBV4-1 to TRBJ2-3; D call uncertain. Germline lookup yields CDR1 MGHRA and CDR2 YSYEKL. Trimming removed 0 bases at V and 2 bases at J, with 9 bases between. CDR3 length equals 15 residues.

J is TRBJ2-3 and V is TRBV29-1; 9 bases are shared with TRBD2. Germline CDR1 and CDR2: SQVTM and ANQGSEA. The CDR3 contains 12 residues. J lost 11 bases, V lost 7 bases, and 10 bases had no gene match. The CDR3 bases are TGCAGCGAATGCGGGAGGGCTCGGGAGCAGTATTTT. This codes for CSECGRAREQYF.

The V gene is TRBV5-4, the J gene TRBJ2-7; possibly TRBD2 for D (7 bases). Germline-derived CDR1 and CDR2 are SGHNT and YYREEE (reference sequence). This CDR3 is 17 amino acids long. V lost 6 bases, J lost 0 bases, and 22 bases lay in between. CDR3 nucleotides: TGTGCCAGCACCAGGAGGGGGGGACCTGCCAGCTCCTACGAGCAGTACTTC. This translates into CASTRRGGPASSYEQYF.

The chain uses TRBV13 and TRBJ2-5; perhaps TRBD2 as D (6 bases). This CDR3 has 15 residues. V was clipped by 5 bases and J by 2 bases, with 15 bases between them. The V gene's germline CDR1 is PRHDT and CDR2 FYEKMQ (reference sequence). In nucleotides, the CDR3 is TGTGCCAGCAGCCACCCCGGCGGGAATCAAGAGACCCAGTACTTC. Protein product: CASSHPGGNQETQYF.

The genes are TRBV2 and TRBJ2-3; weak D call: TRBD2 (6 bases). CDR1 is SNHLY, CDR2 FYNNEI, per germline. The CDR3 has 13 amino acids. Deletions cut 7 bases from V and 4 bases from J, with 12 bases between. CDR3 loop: CASTRLAPDTQYF. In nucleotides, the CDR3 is TGTGCCAGCACACGCCTAGCGCCAGATACGCAGTATTTT.